These 6 T cell receptor beta chains share one sample of origin, sequenced in a study of CD8+ T cells in alopecia areata. Treatment denoted: oral pan-JAK inhibitor, 5-10 mg twice daily. Following RNA extraction, reverse transcription yielded cDNA that acted as the sequencing template. Sequencing was performed with immunoSEQ multiplex PCR; in TCRdb, only in-frame clones are kept and a portion is missing. The repertoire holds 200,000 to 250,000 clones, 35% to 40% seen once, with more than 0.4% in the top ten. Material: CD4+ T cells sorted from blood, obtained at roughly week 30, from a patient treated with tofacitinib. The source is a human donor with alopecia areata.

The rearrangement uses TRBV13 and TRBJ1-1; 7 bases map to TRBD1. CDR1 and CDR2 from the germline V gene are PRHDT and FYEKMQ (reference sequence). This CDR3 comprises 14 residues. Unmatched junction bases numbered 2, after V lost 4 bases and J lost 0 bases. The CDR3 is CASSSTGMNTEAFF. CDR3 DNA: TGTGCCAGCAGCTCGACAGGGATGAACACTGAAGCTTTCTTT.

This rearrangement joins TRBV29-1 to TRBJ2-7; D not resolved. The CDR3 extends over 13 amino acids. The V gene lost 4 bases and the J gene lost 3 bases, with 13 bases spanning the gap. Germline V gives CDR1 SQVTM, CDR2 ANQGSEA. DNA for the CDR3: TGCAGCGTTGGTGCCTCTAACCTCTACGAGCAGTACTTC. Its protein product is CSVGASNLYEQYF.

This clone was counted only a few times. The genes are TRBV19 and TRBJ2-2, with D possibly TRBD2 on 5 matching bases. This CDR3 is 13 amino acids long. Deletions cut 9 bases from V and 2 bases from J, with 10 bases between. CDR1 and CDR2 (germline): LNHDA, SQIVND (reference sequence). Here the CDR3 reads CASATINTGELFF. The CDR3 nucleotides are TGTGCCAGCGCGACTATAAACACCGGGGAGCTGTTTTTT. Supplemented by reference TRBV19 and TRBJ2-2, the full variable domain reads DGGITQSPKYLFRKEGQNVTLSCEQNLNHDAMYWYRQDPGQGLRLIYYSQIVNDFQKGDIAEGYSVSREKKESFPLTVTSAQKNPTAFYLCASATINTGELFFGEGSRLTVL.

This clone was observed a few times. The rearrangement uses TRBV6-5 and TRBJ1-1; unclear D gene. The V gene lost 0 bases and the J gene lost 3 bases, with 11 bases spanning the gap. CDR3 length: 15 residues. Germline V lookup: CDR1 MNHEY, CDR2 SVGAGI. CDR3 residues: CASSYSGVRDTEAFF. In nucleotides, the CDR3 is TGTGCCAGCAGTTACTCTGGGGTTAGGGACACTGAAGCTTTCTTT.

Written as DNA, the CDR3 is TGTGCCAGCAGTCGGACAGGGGAGTCACCCCTCCACTTT. The encoded protein is CASSRTGESPLHF. The V gene is TRBV2, the J gene TRBJ1-6, with 9 bases matching TRBD1. Germline V CDR1 and CDR2: SNHLY, FYNNEI. Losses at the gene ends were 5 bases for V and 10 bases for J; bases not matched to a gene: 3. The CDR3 is made up of 13 amino acids. The full variable domain, completed using reference TRBV2 and TRBJ1-6, is EPEVTQTPSHQVTQMGQEVILRCVPISNHLYFYWYRQILGQKVEFLVSFYNNEISEKSEIFDDQFSVERPDGSNFTLKIRSTKLEDSAMYFCASSRTGESPLHFGNGTRLTVT.

J is TRBJ1-6 and V is TRBV18; D is perhaps TRBD1 (6 bases). The germline CDR1 and CDR2 sequences are KGHSH and LQKENI. V lost 6 bases to trimming and J lost 7 bases, with 13 bases between them. This CDR3 is built from 14 residues. In DNA, the CDR3 is TGTGCCAGCTCTCCTACAGGGATAAATTCACCCCTCCACTTT. Translated: CASSPTGINSPLHF.